The 16 T cell receptor beta chains in this list originate from one sample, sequenced in a study of Graves' ophthalmopathy and Graves' hyperthyroidism. The authors amplified TCR beta CDR3 regions, and they did so from RNA transcripts for repertoire sequencing. First-round RT-PCR with HTBI primers preceded a second-round multiplex PCR. TCRdb re-derived calls from the multiplex PCR reads in MiXCR, one entry per CDR3 protein. The sample comprises 400,000 to 450,000 distinct CDR3 sequences, more than 20% of which are singletons, and approximately 3% rests with the top ten. Sequencing was done on a sample of peripheral blood. All receptors come from a woman between 18 and 29 years old with stable Graves' hyperthyroidism.

This clonotype occurred many times. This chain uses TRBV20-1 with TRBJ2-7; TRBD1 or TRBD2 may be the D gene (5 bases each). Germline loops: CDR1 DFQATT, CDR2 SNEGSKA (reference sequence). Trimming shortened V by 5 bases and J by 3 bases, and 8 bases separated the two germline ends. The CDR3 spans 11 residues. The CDR3 DNA is TGCAGTGCTGGGACCTACTACGAGCAGTACTTC. This translates into CSAGTYYEQYF.

V and J are TRBV6-1 and TRBJ1-1; D is perhaps TRBD1 (5 bases). The ends were cut back, 0 bases at V and 7 bases at J, with 12 bases in the middle. CDR1 and CDR2 from the germline V gene are MNHNS and SASEGT. The CDR3 extends over 14 amino acids. Written as DNA, the CDR3 is TGTGCCAGCAGTGAAGCGGGAGGGGTTAATGAAGCTTTCTTT. Protein: CASSEAGGVNEAFF.

This clonotype was seen many times. This chain joins TRBV6-1 and TRBJ2-7, with 10 bases aligning to TRBD2. This CDR3 contains 15 residues. The V segment lost 6 bases and the J segment 3 bases; nucleotides outside the gene matches: 8. Germline V lookup: CDR1 MNHNS, CDR2 SASEGT. CDR3 sequence reads: CASRNLAGDDYEQYF. CDR3 coding DNA: TGTGCCAGCAGGAATCTAGCGGGAGATGACTACGAGCAGTACTTC.

As concerns this clonotype: With a much larger clone just one base away, this may be a read error. This chain connects TRBV19 to TRBJ1-2; the match to TRBD1 covers 8 bases. The length of the CDR3 is 14 residues. Germline assignment: CDR1 LNHDA and CDR2 SQIVND (reference sequence). The CDR3: CACSIGRGLNGYTF. The CDR3 nucleotides read TGTGCCTGTAGTATCGGCAGGGGGCTGAATGGCTACACCTTC. The full variable domain, with the rest looked up from reference TRBV19 and TRBJ1-2, is DGGITQSPKYLFRKEGQNVTLSCEQNLNHDAMYWYRQDPGQGLRLIYYSQIVNDFQKGDIAEGYSVSREKKESFPLTVTSAQKNPTAFYLCACSIGRGLNGYTFGSGTRLTVV.

The V call is TRBV18, the J call TRBJ1-1; 7 nucleotides line up with TRBD1. CDR1 is KGHSH and CDR2 is LQKENI in the germline V gene. V gave up 1 base and J gave up 0 bases; unmatched junction bases: 11. The CDR3 consists of 18 residues. The CDR3, as DNA: TGTGCCAGCTCACCACAAGATCCGGGACAGATTATGAACACTGAAGCTTTCTTT. Protein sequence: CASSPQDPGQIMNTEAFF.

In this sample, this clonotype turned up a few times. The chain uses TRBV19 and TRBJ2-2; D possibly corresponds to TRBD2 (6 bases). CDR1 is LNHDA, CDR2 SQIVND, per germline (reference sequence). Between the trimmed V and J ends, which lost 3 bases and 4 bases, there was a span of 9 bases. There are 14 residues in the CDR3. In DNA, the CDR3 is TGTGCCAGTAGTATCGGGGGAGGCACCGGGGAGCTGTTTTTT. Its protein is CASSIGGGTGELFF.

Ten or more counts support this clonotype. This sequence joins TRBV7-2 and TRBJ2-7, with D possibly TRBD1 on 6 matching bases. Trimming removed 3 bases from V and 1 base from J, with 13 bases in between. Germline V lookup: CDR1 SGHTA, CDR2 FQGNSA. The CDR3 sequence is 15 residues long. This chain's CDR3 is CASSFGTRLSYEQYF. In nucleotides, the CDR3 is TGTGCCAGCAGCTTTGGGACACGTCTATCCTACGAGCAGTACTTC.

This clonotype was found many times. This chain uses TRBV20-1 with TRBJ1-1; D gene ambiguous. This CDR3 is 12 amino acids long. Germline loops: CDR1 DFQATT, CDR2 SNEGSKA (reference sequence). The V end lost 0 bases, the J end lost 5 bases, and 7 bases lay between the germline ends. Here the CDR3 reads CSARDLGTEAFF. In DNA, the CDR3 is TGCAGTGCTAGAGATTTAGGGACTGAAGCTTTCTTT.

This clonotype was detected ten times or more. The junction and the germline gene differ at one end; a read error may be behind it. V usage is TRBV24-1 and J usage is TRBJ2-7, with D unclear. Germline V gene data show CDR1 as KGHDR and CDR2 as SFDVKD. CDR3 length: 13 residues. For the CDR3, the DNA is TGTGCCACCAGTTCATGGACCTCCGACGAGCAGTACTTC. Translation: CATSSWTSDEQYF.

J is TRBJ2-7 and V is TRBV20-1; maybe TRBD2 (6 bases). CDR1 and CDR2 from the germline V gene are DFQATT and SNEGSKA (reference sequence). V lost 3 bases and J 1 base, leaving 19 bases between the germline ends. This CDR3 has 16 residues. The CDR3 DNA sequence: TGCAGTGCTAGTGATACTAGCCGGTTAGTGTCCTACGAGCAGTACTTC. Its translation is CSASDTSRLVSYEQYF.

This clonotype was seen repeatedly, ten times or more. The V gene is TRBV20-1, the J gene TRBJ2-2, with D possibly TRBD1 on 5 matching bases. The germline CDR1 and CDR2 sequences are DFQATT and SNEGSKA (reference sequence). The V end lost 6 bases, the J end lost 3 bases, and 17 bases lay between the germline ends. The CDR3 runs to 15 residues. The CDR3 region is CSAPDPGWHTGELFF. As DNA, the CDR3 is TGCAGTGCCCCGGACCCAGGGTGGCACACCGGGGAGCTGTTTTTT.

This clonotype was seen at least ten times. The chain carries TRBV11-2 and TRBJ1-1; D gene uncertain. V was clipped by 2 bases and J by 1 base, with 11 bases between them. This CDR3 spans 15 amino acids. The germline CDR1 and CDR2 sequences are SGHAT and FQNNGV. The CDR3, as DNA: TGTGCCAGCAGCTTATCTTCTTTCTCGAACACTGAAGCTTTCTTT. It encodes CASSLSSFSNTEAFF.

This chain joins TRBV9 and TRBJ1-6; 7 nucleotides line up with TRBD1. In germline, CDR1 is SGDLS, CDR2 YYNGEE. The CDR3 loop spans 16 amino acids. V lost 3 bases, J lost 0 bases, and 3 bases stayed unmatched. CDR3 nucleotide sequence: TGTGCCAGCAGCGCCTGGGACAGCTCCTATAATTCACCCCTCCACTTT. Its protein product is CASSAWDSSYNSPLHF.

Ten or more counts support this clonotype. The CDR3 region has the DNA TGCGCCAGCAGCCCTGGGGGTCCGAACACCGGGGAGCTGTTTTTT. Protein product: CASSPGGPNTGELFF. This chain uses TRBV5-1 with TRBJ2-2; D may correspond to TRBD1 or TRBD2 (5 bases each). The CDR3 consists of 15 residues. In germline, CDR1 is SGHRS, CDR2 YFSETQ. With 4 bases removed from V and 0 bases from J, the gap between germline ends came to 10 bases.

The count of this clonotype is one. The chain combines TRBV9 with TRBJ2-7, with D maybe TRBD2 (7 bases). This CDR3 is built from 15 residues. In germline, CDR1 is SGDLS, CDR2 YYNGEE. V lost 3 bases, J lost 2 bases, and 15 bases lay in between. CDR3 in DNA: TGTGCCAGCAGCGCGAGTGGGGGGGCCACCTACGAGCAGTACTTC. This encodes CASSASGGATYEQYF.

This chain's CDR3 is CASSGTGLHEQYF. The CDR3 nucleotides read TGTGCCAGTAGCGGGACAGGGCTCCACGAGCAGTACTTC. The rearrangement uses TRBV19 and TRBJ2-7; the match to TRBD1 covers 9 bases. Germline lookup yields CDR1 LNHDA and CDR2 SQIVND (reference sequence). The J segment lost 5 bases and the V segment lost 6 bases, leaving 5 bases of the junction unmatched. The CDR3 is 13 amino acids.